Listed below are T cell receptor beta chains from one sample, sequenced in a study of blood T cell repertoires in COVID-19. The repertoire was sequenced with immunoSEQ multiplex PCR; TCRdb's copy has only in-frame clones and lacks some. The table has over 300,000 clones, 75% to 85% seen once; the top ten hold 7.2%. Sample: peripheral blood. The origin of the receptors is a human donor in a cohort sampled during active COVID-19. CDR3s include the opening cysteine and the closing phenylalanine or tryptophan. The D gene is left open where the match is weak. A row's size may be missing; if present it is once, few, many or a size class.

D gene | J gene | V gene | clone size | CDR3 DNA | CDR3 protein
. | TRBJ1-4 | TRBV21-1 | . | TGTGCCAGCAGCAAGCCGGGTGATGAAGAAGAAAAACTGTTTTTT | CASSKPGDEEEKLFF
TRBD2 | TRBJ2-3 | TRBV4-2 | many | TGTGCCAGCAGCCTTCATGTTGGGGGGGGATTGGCAGATACGCAGTATTTT | CASSLHVGGGLADTQYF
TRBD2 | TRBJ2-1 | TRBV29-1 | . | TGCAGCGTTGAAGATCGACGAGGGACTAGTCGCTATGAGCAGTTCTTC | CSVEDRRGTSRYEQFF
TRBD2 | TRBJ2-5 | TRBV2 | . | TGTGCCAGCAGTACCGGGGGACTAGCGGGGCAAGAGACCCAGTACTTC | CASSTGGLAGQETQYF
TRBD1 | TRBJ1-6 | TRBV5-4 | many | TGTGCCAGCAGCGGTGACAGGGGGCATTCACCCCTCCACTTT | CASSGDRGHSPLHF
. | TRBJ2-7 | TRBV28 | . | TGTGCCAGCAGTTTACAGGACTACGAGCAGTACTTC | CASSLQDYEQYF
TRBD1 | TRBJ1-2 | TRBV7-3 | . | TGTGCCAGCAGCTCAGGGGGGATAACCTATGGCTACACCTTC | CASSSGGITYGYTF
TRBD1 | TRBJ2-1 | TRBV7-2 | once | TGTGCCAGCAGCCTCAGGACAGGCGCCTATGAGCAGTTCTTC | CASSLRTGAYEQFF
TRBD1 | TRBJ2-7 | TRBV9 | . | TGTGCCAGCAGCGTAGGGACAGGGATATCCTACGAGCAGTACTTC | CASSVGTGISYEQYF
TRBD2 | TRBJ2-1 | TRBV27 | . | TGTGCCAGCAGGCCTCTTAGCGGGGGTAACAATGAGCAGTTCTTC | CASRPLSGGNNEQFF
. | TRBJ2-7 | TRBV6-5 | . | TGTGCCAGCAGTTACTCGACAGCCGGCGAGCAGTACTTC | CASSYSTAGEQYF
. | TRBJ2-1 | TRBV27 | . | TGTGCCAGCAGTTTGGGGGGGGGCCTCGGCAATGAGCAGTTCTTC | CASSLGGGLGNEQFF
TRBD1 | TRBJ2-1 | TRBV6-6 | . | TGTGCCAGCAGCACCGGGACAGGGGTATCGGACAATGAGCAGTTCTTC | CASSTGTGVSDNEQFF
TRBD2 | TRBJ2-3 | TRBV2 | . | TGTGCCAGCAGTAGGACTAGCCGGGGGGATACGCAGTATTTT | CASSRTSRGDTQYF
. | TRBJ1-2 | TRBV13 | . | TGTGCCAGCAGCGGCAGGGAGGCTAACTATGGCTACACCTTC | CASSGREANYGYTF
. | TRBJ2-1 | TRBV11-2 | few | TGTGCCAGCAGCTTTCGGGGAAATGAGCAGTTCTTC | CASSFRGNEQFF
. | TRBJ1-5 | TRBV10-3 | once | TGTGCCATCAGTGAGGTCGGAACGGGTGGGCAGCCCCAGCATTTT | CAISEVGTGGQPQHF
. | TRBJ1-6 | TRBV9 | . | TGTGCCAGCAGCACTCGACGGAGATTGAATTCACCCCTCCACTTT | CASSTRRRLNSPLHF
. | TRBJ2-1 | TRBV10-3 | . | TGTGCCATCACCCCAAACGAGGGCGGTGAGCAGTTCTTC | CAITPNEGGEQFF
. | TRBJ1-1 | TRBV19 | . | TGTGCCAGTAGTATTCTAGAGAACACTGAAGCTTTCTTT | CASSILENTEAFF
TRBD1 | TRBJ1-2 | TRBV5-4 | . | TGTGCCAGCAGCACCGGACAGGGAAGAAACTATGGCTACACCTTC | CASSTGQGRNYGYTF
. | TRBJ1-2 | TRBV5-1 | . | TGCGCCAGCAGCTTGCGACACCAACAAGGTGGGAACTATGGCTACACCTTC | CASSLRHQQGGNYGYTF
. | TRBJ1-6 | TRBV19 | once | TGTGCCAGTAGTATAGATCTACTAAATTCACCCCTCCACTTT | CASSIDLLNSPLHF
TRBD1 | TRBJ1-5 | TRBV6-5 | . | TGTGCCAGCAGCCCAGGGGGCGGGCAGCCCCAGCATTTT | CASSPGGGQPQHF
. | TRBJ2-5 | TRBV21-1 | . | TGTGCCAGCAGCAAAGACAGGCACCAAGAGACCCAGTACTTC | CASSKDRHQETQYF
TRBD1 | TRBJ2-7 | TRBV12-3/TRBV12-4 | once | TGTGCCAGCAGGGGACAGGACTACGAGCAGTACTTC | CASRGQDYEQYF
TRBD1 | TRBJ1-1 | TRBV6-5 | . | TGTGCCAGCAGTCCAGGGGGCATGGGCACTGAAGCTTTCTTT | CASSPGGMGTEAFF
. | TRBJ1-2 | TRBV7-2 | . | TGTGCCAGCAGCTCCCGGACTCAACGTCATGGCTACACCTTC | CASSSRTQRHGYTF
. | TRBJ1-5 | TRBV7-9 | . | TGTGCCAGCAGCTTAGGAACAGCCCTCAATCAGCCCCAGCATTTT | CASSLGTALNQPQHF